This TCR beta chain stems from a study of control samples from healthy donors and cancer patients. Germline trimming cut 9 bases from V and 4 bases from J; bases unmatched to any gene: 11. Germline values: CDR1 SNHLY, CDR2 FYNNEI. The CDR3 runs 15 residues. The data were produced by immunoSEQ multiplex PCR, yet TCRdb's version contains in-frame clones alone and is incomplete. Found here are 150,000 to 200,000 clones, roughly 88% of them singletons; the top ten hold over 1.5%. The specimen was blood. The chain has TRBV2 and TRBJ2-5; 10 bases are shared with TRBD2. The receptor was derived from a man aged 18-30 years in good health. The CDR3 bases are TGTGCCAGACGGTACCAGCCTAGCGGGGGAGAGACCCAGTACTTC. As protein: CARRYQPSGGETQYF.